Listed below are T cell receptor beta chains from one sample, sequenced in a study of blood T cells in healthy people across ages. TCRdb recomputed calls from the 5' RACE reads with MiXCR, one row per CDR3 protein. Of hundreds of thousands of distinct CDR3 sequences detected, 56% appear once; the ten largest clones hold more than 25%. What was sequenced was blood. Receptor source: a man between 35 and 55 years old in good health. The CDR3 runs from the conserved cysteine through the conserved F or W. The D gene is left open where the match is weak. Rows give clone size only sometimes, using once, few, many, or a class for an expanded clone.

j_call clone_size v_call d_call cdr3_nt cdr3_aa
TRBJ2-6 NA TRBV29-1 NA TGCAGCGTTGCCCCGGACATCTCTGGGGCCAACGTCCTGACTTTC CSVAPDISGANVLTF
TRBJ2-5 NA TRBV20-1 NA TGCAGTGCTAGAGCACCCCCCCAAGAGACCCAGTACTTC CSARAPPQETQYF
TRBJ2-2 NA TRBV29-1 TRBD1 TGCAGCGTCCGAAATACAAGAAGACAGGGTTACACCGGGGAGCTGTTTTTT CSVRNTRRQGYTGELFF
TRBJ1-6 NA TRBV7-2 NA TGTGCCAGCAGCTTATCAGGGGCGGTGAATTCACCCCTCCACTTT CASSLSGAVNSPLHF
TRBJ2-3 NA TRBV7-2 NA TGTGCCAGCAGCTTAGGATATTCTGGGACGGGGGTCACAGATACGCAGTATTTT CASSLGYSGTGVTDTQYF
TRBJ2-5 NA TRBV3-1 TRBD2 TGTGCCAGCAGCCTGACTAGCGGGAGGGCCCTCGGTGAAGAGACCCAGTACTTC CASSLTSGRALGEETQYF
TRBJ2-3 NA TRBV11-2 TRBD2 TGTGCCAGCAGCTTTGAGCGGGGAGCCACAGATACGCAGTATTTT CASSFERGATDTQYF
TRBJ2-3 NA TRBV28 TRBD2 TGTGCCAGCACTTCTAGCGGGGGAACTCCTAGCACAGATACGCAGTATTTT CASTSSGGTPSTDTQYF
TRBJ2-3 NA TRBV11-1 NA TGTGCCAGCAGCGGTACTAGAGATACGCAGTATTTT CASSGTRDTQYF
TRBJ2-7 once TRBV15 NA TGTGCCACCGGCACCCCCCCCGGACTGGGGGGACGCGAGCAGTACTTC CATGTPPGLGGREQYF
TRBJ1-2 NA TRBV9 NA TGTGCCAGCAGCGTAGATGGGGGCCCTTATGGCTACACCTTC CASSVDGGPYGYTF
TRBJ2-3 NA TRBV5-1 NA TGCGCCAGCAGCCCTAATAACCCAGATACGCAGTATTTT CASSPNNPDTQYF
TRBJ2-1 many TRBV27 NA TGTGCCAGCAGTTTATCGGTCAGCTCCTACAATGAGCAGTTCTTC CASSLSVSSYNEQFF
TRBJ1-1 NA TRBV12-3/TRBV12-4 TRBD1 TGTGCCAGCAGTACAGGGGCCCGTACTGAAGCTTTCTTT CASSTGARTEAFF